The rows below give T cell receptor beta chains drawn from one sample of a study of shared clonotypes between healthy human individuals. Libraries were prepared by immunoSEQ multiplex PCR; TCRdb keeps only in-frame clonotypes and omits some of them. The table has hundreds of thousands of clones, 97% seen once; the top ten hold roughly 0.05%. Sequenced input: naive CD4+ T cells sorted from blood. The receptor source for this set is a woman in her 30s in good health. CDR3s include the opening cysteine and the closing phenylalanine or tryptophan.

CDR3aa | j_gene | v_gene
CASSFRSARSSTGELFF | TRBJ2-2 | TRBV28
CASSPGQVAYEQYF | TRBJ2-7 | TRBV5-1
CASSGSGAAMNTEAFF | TRBJ1-1 | TRBV7-9
CASSFGATNEKLFF | TRBJ1-4 | TRBV11-2
CASRLTSSVSYNEQFF | TRBJ2-1 | TRBV5-1
CASSYSADSFEQYF | TRBJ2-7 | TRBV6-5
CSAADRVLYNEQFF | TRBJ2-1 | TRBV29-1
CASSPGGMKLSKNIQYF | TRBJ2-4 | TRBV14
CASSFTGFGNTIYF | TRBJ1-3 | TRBV5-8
CASSPGGQIYGYTF | TRBJ1-2 | TRBV6-5
CASSPTGGNGYTF | TRBJ1-2 | TRBV18